The rows below give T cell receptor beta chains drawn from one sample of a study of CD8+CD57+ T cells in acquired aplastic anemia. Each CDR3 protein gets one entry after TCRdb re-called the reads with MiXCR. The table has 150,000 to 200,000 distinct CDR3 sequences, 45% to 55% seen once. The sequenced sample consisted of sorted CD4+, CD8+, or CD8+CD57+ T cells (not recorded which) from PBMCs. These receptors all stem from a human donor with aplastic anemia. The CDR3 runs from the conserved cysteine through the conserved F or W. D genes are given only for firm matches. The size entry is marked missing in some rows and otherwise reads once, few, many or a size class.

len | j_gene | d_gene | abundance | v_gene | CDR3nt | CDR3aa
15 | TRBJ2-1 | - | - | TRBV5-1 | TGCGCCAGCAGCTTGAACGGCAGGGATGATGATGAGCAGTTCTTC | CASSLNGRDDDEQFF
12 | TRBJ2-5 | - | - | TRBV7-2 | TGTGCCAGCAGCACGTTTGTGGAGACCCAGTACTTC | CASSTFVETQYF
14 | TRBJ2-5 | - | few | TRBV27 | TGTGCCAGCAGTTTATACAGGACTGGGGAGACCCAGTACTTC | CASSLYRTGETQYF
13 | TRBJ2-3 | - | - | TRBV10-3 | TGTGCCATCCCCGGAGCGACCACAGATACGCAGTATTTT | CAIPGATTDTQYF
13 | TRBJ2-2 | - | few | TRBV19 | TGTGCCAGCGCCGGACAGTTCGCCGGGGAGCTGTTTTTT | CASAGQFAGELFF
17 | TRBJ2-2 | TRBD2 | - | TRBV15 | TGTGCCACCAGCAGAGATCGGGCGGGAGAACTCACCGAGGAGCTGTTTTTT | CATSRDRAGELTEELFF
14 | TRBJ1-1 | - | - | TRBV20-1 | TGCAGTGCTAGAGATACAGGGTTGAGCACTGAAGCTTTCTTT | CSARDTGLSTEAFF
11 | TRBJ2-7 | - | few | TRBV27 | TGTGCCAGCAGTCGGATCTACGAGCAGTACTTC | CASSRIYEQYF
16 | TRBJ2-4 | - | - | TRBV11-1 | TGTGCCAGCGGCTCGTCCGGGGGATTAGCCAAAAACATTCAGTACTTC | CASGSSGGLAKNIQYF
18 | TRBJ1-2 | - | few | TRBV27 | TGTGCCAGCAGTCTAAAGGGTGGCAGGGTAAAGAGCCAATATGGCTACACCTTC | CASSLKGGRVKSQYGYTF
13 | TRBJ2-3 | - | few | TRBV24-1 | TGTGCCACCAGTGACGGGAGTCCAGATACGCAGTATTTT | CATSDGSPDTQYF
12 | TRBJ1-2 | - | - | TRBV29-1 | TGCAGCGTTGCCCATGCGAAGGATGTCTACACCTTC | CSVAHAKDVYTF
12 | TRBJ1-2 | TRBD1 | many | TRBV9 | TGTGCCAGCAGCGGACAGGGGGCGGGCTACACCTTC | CASSGQGAGYTF
13 | TRBJ2-3 | - | - | TRBV15 | TGTGCCACCAGCAGGACAACCACAGATACGCAGTATTTT | CATSRTTTDTQYF
14 | TRBJ2-7 | TRBD2 | many | TRBV9 | TGTGCCAGCAGCGTAGACGCGGGGGACTACGAGCAGTACTTC | CASSVDAGDYEQYF
17 | TRBJ1-4 | TRBD1 | - | TRBV10-3 | TGTGCCAGCGGCCCGGGACAGGGGGCGTGGACTAATGAAAAACTGTTTTTT | CASGPGQGAWTNEKLFF
18 | TRBJ2-1 | TRBD1 | - | TRBV24-1 | TGTGCCACCAGTGACCCAGCGAGGGGACAGGGGGCGTACGGTGAGCAGTTCTTC | CATSDPARGQGAYGEQFF
14 | TRBJ1-2 | - | - | TRBV9 | TGTGCCAGCAGCGGGCGGGATTTTCAGGATGGCTACACCTTC | CASSGRDFQDGYTF
16 | TRBJ2-6 | - | - | TRBV6-5 | TGTGCCAGCAGTTACTCTGGATTCTCTGGGGCCAACATCCTGACTTTC | CASSYSGFSGANILTF
15 | TRBJ1-1 | - | few | TRBV25-1 | TGTGCCAGCAGTGAATTTGCAGGGTACGACACTGAAGCTTTCTTT | CASSEFAGYDTEAFF
15 | TRBJ2-1 | TRBD2 | - | TRBV7-6 | TGTGCCAGCAGCTTAGCGGGGGGGGTCTACAATGAGCAGTTCTTC | CASSLAGGVYNEQFF
13 | TRBJ2-7 | - | - | TRBV5-1 | TGCGCCTCTTCCGGCGGGAAGGCCTACGAGCAGTACTTC | CASSGGKAYEQYF
14 | TRBJ1-2 | - | many | TRBV4-1 | TGCGCCAGCAGCCAAGCTTTTGGTCTCTGGGGCTACACCTTC | CASSQAFGLWGYTF
15 | TRBJ1-4 | - | - | TRBV19 | TGTGCCAGTAGTAAAGACAGAGCAACTAATGAAAAACTGTTTTTT | CASSKDRATNEKLFF
15 | TRBJ2-5 | - | - | TRBV7-3 | TGTGCCAGCAGCGCATCCGGGACAACACAAGAGACCCAGTACTTC | CASSASGTTQETQYF
19 | TRBJ2-5 | - | few | TRBV27 | TGTGCCAGCAGTTTATCCAGGGGGACGGCAGGGGGGACCCAAGAGACCCAGTACTTC | CASSLSRGTAGGTQETQYF
16 | TRBJ1-1 | - | - | TRBV28 | TGTGCCAGCAGTCATATTAAACCCGAAATGAACACTGAAGCTTTCTTT | CASSHIKPEMNTEAFF
13 | TRBJ2-1 | - | - | TRBV7-2 | TGTGCCAGCAGCTTAGAGGAAAGCGGTGAGCAGTTCTTC | CASSLEESGEQFF
15 | TRBJ2-7 | - | few | TRBV10-3 | TGTGCCATCAGTGAGGGTTCGGGAGCATTTTACGAGCAGTACTTC | CAISEGSGAFYEQYF
13 | TRBJ2-3 | - | - | TRBV5-1 | TGCGCCAGCAGCTTACTCCGGGATGATACGCAGTATTTT | CASSLLRDDTQYF
14 | TRBJ2-1 | TRBD1 | - | TRBV10-1 | TGCGCCAGCAGTGCAGGACAGGACTACAATGAGCAGTTCTTC | CASSAGQDYNEQFF
16 | TRBJ1-5 | TRBD1 | - | TRBV11-1 | TGTGCCAGCAGCTTGGGGCAAGGACAGGGCGGACAGCCCCAGCATTTT | CASSLGQGQGGQPQHF
15 | TRBJ2-5 | - | - | TRBV24-1 | TGTGCCACCAGTGATCCTTCGGTTAGTCTAGAGACCCAGTACTTC | CATSDPSVSLETQYF
14 | TRBJ2-1 | - | - | TRBV29-1 | TGCAGCGGCGTCGTGGGGCTCCGATGGGATGAGCAGTTCTTC | CSGVVGLRWDEQFF
16 | TRBJ2-7 | TRBD1 | many | TRBV11-2 | TGTGCCAGCAGCTTAATTGTGAGGGACAGGAGCTACGAGCAGTACTTC | CASSLIVRDRSYEQYF
15 | TRBJ1-5 | - | - | TRBV19 | TGTGCCAGTAGTATTTCCACTTATAGCAATCAGCCCCAGCATTTT | CASSISTYSNQPQHF
13 | TRBJ2-7 | - | few | TRBV6-5 | TGTGCCAGCAGTTTTAGCCCTGACTACGAGCAGTACTTC | CASSFSPDYEQYF
12 | TRBJ2-1 | - | - | TRBV2 | TGTGCCAGCAGTGAAGTAACTGTGGGGCAGTTCTTC | CASSEVTVGQFF
13 | TRBJ1-2 | TRBD1 | once | TRBV2 | TGTGCCAGCAAGGAGAGGGGGCTTTATGGCTACACCTTC | CASKERGLYGYTF
12 | TRBJ2-7 | - | - | TRBV7-8 | TGTGCCAGCAGCTTGGATAGGATGGAGCAGTACTTC | CASSLDRMEQYF
12 | TRBJ1-2 | - | - | TRBV10-3 | TGTGCCATTCGGAGAGAAAACTATGGCTACACCTTC | CAIRRENYGYTF
14 | TRBJ2-1 | - | - | TRBV27 | TGTGCCAGCAGTTTGCAGGAATCCTACAATGAGCAGTTCTTC | CASSLQESYNEQFF
18 | TRBJ2-1 | TRBD2 | - | TRBV11-2 | TGTGCCAGCAGCTTACTAGCGGGAGGGCCCCTGTTCTACAATGAGCAGTTCTTC | CASSLLAGGPLFYNEQFF
17 | TRBJ1-4 | TRBD1 | - | TRBV6-1 | TGTGCCAGCAAGGTCTCTAATCAGGGGGCAGGTTGGGAAAAACTGTTTTTT | CASKVSNQGAGWEKLFF
16 | TRBJ1-6 | TRBD1 | - | TRBV11-1 | TGTGCCAGCAGCCCCACAGGGGGCTGGATCAATTCACCCCTCCACTTT | CASSPTGGWINSPLHF
16 | TRBJ2-3 | TRBD1 | - | TRBV5-1 | TGCGCCAGCAGCGGCGGACAGGGGGCGGCTGTGGATACGCAGTATTTT | CASSGGQGAAVDTQYF
14 | TRBJ1-2 | TRBD1 | - | TRBV29-1 | TGCAGCGTTCGAAGACCGGACAGGGACTACGGCTACACCTTC | CSVRRPDRDYGYTF
14 | TRBJ1-2 | - | many | TRBV2 | TGTGCCAGCAGTGAATCTGTCAGTTACTATGGCTACACCTTC | CASSESVSYYGYTF
12 | TRBJ2-1 | - | - | TRBV12-5 | TGTGCTAGTGGTCTGTTGCGGTATGAGCAGTTCTTC | CASGLLRYEQFF
16 | TRBJ1-2 | - | many | TRBV4-2 | TGTGCCAGCAGCCCTTCAGGGAGGGATTTCCGAGATGGCTACACCTTC | CASSPSGRDFRDGYTF
17 | TRBJ2-2 | TRBD1 | many | TRBV20-1 | TGCAGTGCTAGAGATCGGTCAGGGGGCCTTAACACCGGGGAGCTGTTTTTT | CSARDRSGGLNTGELFF
12 | TRBJ2-7 | TRBD2 | many | TRBV20-1 | TGCAGTGCTAGAGAGCGGGAGTACGAGCAGTACTTC | CSAREREYEQYF